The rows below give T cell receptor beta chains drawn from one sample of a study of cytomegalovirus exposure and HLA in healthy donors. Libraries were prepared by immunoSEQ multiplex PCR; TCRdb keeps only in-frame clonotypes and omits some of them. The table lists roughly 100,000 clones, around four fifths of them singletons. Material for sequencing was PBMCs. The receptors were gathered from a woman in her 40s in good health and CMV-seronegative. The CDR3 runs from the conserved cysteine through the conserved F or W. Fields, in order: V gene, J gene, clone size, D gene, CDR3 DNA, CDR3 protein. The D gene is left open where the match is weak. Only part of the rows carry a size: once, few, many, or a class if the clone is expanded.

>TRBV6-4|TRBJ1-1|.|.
TGTGCCACCTCGGCAGGGATGAACACTGAAGCTTTCTTT
CATSAGMNTEAFF
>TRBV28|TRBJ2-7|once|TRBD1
TGTGCCAGCAGTTCCCAAGGACAGGGGAACTACGAGCAGTACTTC
CASSSQGQGNYEQYF
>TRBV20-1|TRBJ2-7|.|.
TGCAGTGCCGAGGCCTACGAGCAGTACTTC
CSAEAYEQYF
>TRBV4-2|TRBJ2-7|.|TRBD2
TGTGCCAGCAGCCAAGGACTAGCGGACCCCTACGAGCAGTACTTC
CASSQGLADPYEQYF
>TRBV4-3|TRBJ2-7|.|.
TGCGCCAGCAGCCAAGATCTGAATTCGGGGGGCGCGAGGCAGTACTTC
CASSQDLNSGGARQYF
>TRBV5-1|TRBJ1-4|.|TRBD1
TGCGCCAGCAGCACCCAGGGGGCTGGAGAAAAACTGTTTTTT
CASSTQGAGEKLFF
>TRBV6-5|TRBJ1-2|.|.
TGTGCCAGCAGTTACTCGGACAGCGTTAACTATGGCTACACCTTC
CASSYSDSVNYGYTF
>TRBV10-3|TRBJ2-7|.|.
TGTGCCATCAGGGTAGGGGGGGGTGAGAGCGAGCAGTACTTC
CAIRVGGGESEQYF
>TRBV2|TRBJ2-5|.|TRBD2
TGTGCCAGCAGGACTAGCGGGAGGGTGCCCCAGTACTTC
CASRTSGRVPQYF
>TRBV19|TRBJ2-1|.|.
TGTGCCAGTAGCCAGGGGCGGGAGTTGTATCTGGGGCAGTTCTTC
CASSQGRELYLGQFF
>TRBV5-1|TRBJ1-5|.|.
TGCGCCAGCAGCTTGCGGGGGGCGAGCAATCAGCCCCAGCATTTT
CASSLRGASNQPQHF
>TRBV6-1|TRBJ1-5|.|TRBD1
TGTGCCAGCAGAGGGGGCCCCAATCAGCCCCAGCATTTT
CASRGGPNQPQHF
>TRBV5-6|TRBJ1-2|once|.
TGTGCCAGCAGCTTGGACACCGACTATGGCTACACCTTC
CASSLDTDYGYTF
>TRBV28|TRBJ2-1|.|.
TGTGCCAGCAGGAGGGACAATGAGCAGTTCTTC
CASRRDNEQFF
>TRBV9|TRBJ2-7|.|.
TGTGCCAGCGGGACGGGGGCCTACGAGCAGTACTTC
CASGTGAYEQYF
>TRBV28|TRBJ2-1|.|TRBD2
TGTGCCAGCAGTTTAGGTGGGACTAGCTTCTACAATGAGCAGTTCTTC
CASSLGGTSFYNEQFF
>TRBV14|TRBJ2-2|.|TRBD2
TGTGCCAGCAGTCTAAGCGGGAGTCTCACCGGGGAGCTGTTTTTT
CASSLSGSLTGELFF
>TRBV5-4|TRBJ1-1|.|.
TGTGCCAGCAGCTTGGGACAGTATAACACTGAAGCTTTCTTT
CASSLGQYNTEAFF
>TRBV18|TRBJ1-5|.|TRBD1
TGTGCCAGCTCACCTCCGGGACAGCTCAATCAGCCCCAGCATTTT
CASSPPGQLNQPQHF
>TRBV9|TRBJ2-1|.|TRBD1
TGTGCCAGCAGCGCCCGGGACAGGGGAACCTTTAGATCCTACAATGAGCAGTTCTTC
CASSARDRGTFRSYNEQFF
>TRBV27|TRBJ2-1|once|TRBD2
TGTGCCAGCAGTTCTTCCGGGTGGACTAGCGGCTACAATGAGCAGTTCTTC
CASSSSGWTSGYNEQFF
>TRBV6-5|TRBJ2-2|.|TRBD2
TGTGCCAGCAGTTCCGGGGGGGCCGGGGAGCTGTTTTTT
CASSSGGAGELFF
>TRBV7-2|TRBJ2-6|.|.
TGTGCCAGCAGTGGATGGGGAGGTTCTGGGGCCAACGTCCTGACTTTC
CASSGWGGSGANVLTF
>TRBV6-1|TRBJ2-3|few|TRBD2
TGTGCCAGCAGTGGAGAGGCGGGGGGGGCGGATACGCAGTATTTT
CASSGEAGGADTQYF